The clone carrying this TCR beta chain was counted ten times or more. Time point here: sample taken at primary tumor resection. TCRdb redid the calling of the 5' RACE reads with MiXCR, one entry per CDR3 protein. Here the sample spans about 48,000 distinct CDR3 sequences, roughly 5.2% being singletons. This specimen belongs to a study of spatial heterogeneity in lung cancer. The CDR3 covers 15 residues. V was shortened by 3 bases and J by 9 bases, with 18 bases between the two germline ends. Germline CDR1 MDHEN, CDR2 SYDVKM. This specimen was PBMCs, taken at surgery. The TCR sequence derives from a male donor with early-stage non-small cell lung cancer. The chain combines TRBV28 with TRBJ2-1; D could derive from TRBD1 or TRBD2 (5 bases each). The CDR3 sequence: CASSLPMGDSGEQFF. The CDR3 nucleotides are TGTGCCAGCAGTTTGCCTATGGGGGATTCGGGTGAGCAGTTCTTC.